Sequencing of this TCR beta chain was carried out in a study of shared clonotypes between healthy human individuals. Study-wide findings and caveats: Depth of sequencing was expected to influence donor clonotype sharing.

About this clone itself: Its cognate antigen is unknown.

Sequenced by immunoSEQ multiplex PCR; TCRdb stores in-frame clones only, minus some. The repertoire holds around 1.5 million clones, with under 99% as singletons. Germline-derived CDR1 and CDR2 are SGHRS and YFSETQ. The CDR3 spans 15 residues. Trimming pared 1 base from V and 0 bases from J, leaving 8 bases between. This sequence originates from a man aged 25 to 40 in good health. The rearrangement uses TRBV5-1 and TRBJ1-3; D is unclear. Sequenced material: naive CD4+ T cells sorted from blood. The subset here: CD45RA+ positively selected. The CDR3 DNA sequence: TGCGCCAGCAGCTTGAATACGGCCTCTGGAAACACCATATATTTT. Its protein is CASSLNTASGNTIYF.